This TCR beta chain was recovered during a study of cytomegalovirus exposure and HLA in healthy donors. Study information: A prior analysis found about 110 million unique TCR beta sequences from about 179 million T cells.

PCR used 60 Vbeta primers and 13 Jbeta primers. The method was immunoSEQ multiplex PCR; TCRdb's version includes in-frame clones alone and lacks a portion of them. The sample has about 110,000 clones, and its top ten clones hold 6.8%. Trimming at V came to 3 bases and at J to 6 bases, leaving 4 bases not matched to a gene. Germline V gives CDR1 LGHNA, CDR2 YNFKEQ. The CDR3 consists of 13 residues. Points from the study as a whole: Data from an earlier analysis indicated that most TCR beta V segments were productive either about 90% or about 30% of the time.

On this clone itself: Its antigen is not identified. This specimen includes other DNA sequences encoding the same CDR3.

The sequence came from a man in his forties in good health and CMV-seropositive. The sample consisted of PBMCs. This rearrangement joins TRBV4-2 to TRBJ1-1, with TRBD1 matching over 7 bases. Here the CDR3 reads CASSQGGQSEAFF. The CDR3 DNA follows: TGTGCCAGCAGCCAGGGGGGACAGTCTGAAGCTTTCTTT.